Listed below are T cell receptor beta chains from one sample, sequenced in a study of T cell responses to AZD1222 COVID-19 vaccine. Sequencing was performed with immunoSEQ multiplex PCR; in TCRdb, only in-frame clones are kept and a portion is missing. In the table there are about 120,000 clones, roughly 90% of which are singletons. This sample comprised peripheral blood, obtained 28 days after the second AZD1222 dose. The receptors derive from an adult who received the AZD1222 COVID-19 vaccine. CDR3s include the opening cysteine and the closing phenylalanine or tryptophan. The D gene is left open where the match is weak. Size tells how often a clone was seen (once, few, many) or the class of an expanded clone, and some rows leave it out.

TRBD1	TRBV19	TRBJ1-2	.	CASSIGTGYGYTF	TGTGCCAGTAGTATAGGGACAGGGTATGGCTACACCTTC
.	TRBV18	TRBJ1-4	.	CASSPFAAATNEKLFF	TGTGCCAGCTCACCATTCGCGGCTGCAACTAATGAAAAACTGTTTTTT
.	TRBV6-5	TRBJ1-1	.	CASRSLGGVGTEAFF	TGTGCCAGCAGGAGCCTCGGGGGGGTGGGCACTGAAGCTTTCTTT
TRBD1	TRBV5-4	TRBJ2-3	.	CASSLTGGRDTQYF	TGTGCCAGCAGCTTGACAGGGGGACGAGATACGCAGTATTTT
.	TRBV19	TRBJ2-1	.	CATLGRGSYNEQFF	TGTGCCACCCTAGGGCGGGGATCCTACAATGAGCAGTTCTTC
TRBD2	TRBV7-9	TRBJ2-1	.	CASSLIAGGLIEQFF	TGTGCCAGCAGCTTAATAGCGGGAGGGCTCATTGAGCAGTTCTTC
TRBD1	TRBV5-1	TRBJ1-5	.	CASSLAGQLNQPQHF	TGCGCCAGCAGCTTGGCGGGACAGCTCAATCAGCCCCAGCATTTT
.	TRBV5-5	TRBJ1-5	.	CASSLGTQPQHF	TGTGCCAGCAGCTTGGGCACGCAGCCCCAGCATTTT
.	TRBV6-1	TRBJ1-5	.	CASSVPPGKPSQPQHF	TGTGCCAGCAGTGTCCCGCCAGGGAAACCCAGTCAGCCCCAGCATTTT
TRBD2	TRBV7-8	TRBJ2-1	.	CASSLVRLAGRNEQFF	TGTGCCAGCAGCTTAGTTAGACTAGCGGGCCGCAATGAGCAGTTCTTC
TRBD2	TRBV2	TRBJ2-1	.	CASSDVRFSGSSDEQFF	TGTGCCAGCAGTGACGTTCGTTTTAGCGGGAGTAGCGATGAGCAGTTCTTC
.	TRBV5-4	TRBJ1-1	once	CASSLGTSEAFF	TGTGCCAGCAGCTTGGGGACAAGTGAAGCTTTCTTT
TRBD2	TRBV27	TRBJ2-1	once	CASSYTSVHEQFF	TGTGCCAGCAGTTATACTAGCGTCCATGAGCAGTTCTTC
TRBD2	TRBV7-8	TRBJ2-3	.	CASSLRLADTDTQYF	TGTGCCAGCAGCTTAAGACTAGCGGACACAGATACGCAGTATTTT
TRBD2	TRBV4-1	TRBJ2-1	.	CASSQGPSLAEYNEQFF	TGCGCCAGCAGCCAAGGCCCCTCACTAGCGGAGTACAATGAGCAGTTCTTC
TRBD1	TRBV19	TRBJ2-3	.	CASRSPGTGSTDTQYF	TGTGCCAGTAGAAGCCCCGGGACAGGGAGCACAGATACGCAGTATTTT
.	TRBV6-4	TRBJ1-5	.	CASSEESNQPQHF	TGTGCCAGCAGTGAAGAAAGCAATCAGCCCCAGCATTTT
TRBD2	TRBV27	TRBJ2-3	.	CAIYIRRLAGEGDTQYF	TGTGCCATCTACATCAGGAGGTTAGCGGGAGAGGGAGATACGCAGTATTTT
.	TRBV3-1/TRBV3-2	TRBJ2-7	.	CASSQVRGYEQYF	TGTGCCAGCAGCCAAGTACGAGGATACGAGCAGTACTTC
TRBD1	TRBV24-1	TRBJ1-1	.	CATSDSGRGRKNTEAFF	TGTGCCACCAGTGATTCAGGCAGGGGGAGGAAGAACACTGAAGCTTTCTTT
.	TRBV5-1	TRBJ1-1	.	CASRPDPQNTEAFF	TGCGCCAGCAGACCCGATCCACAGAACACTGAAGCTTTCTTT
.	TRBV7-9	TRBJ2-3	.	CASSLGLAASTDTQYF	TGTGCCAGCAGCTTGGGGCTAGCAGCCAGCACAGATACGCAGTATTTT
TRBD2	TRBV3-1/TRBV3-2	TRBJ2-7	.	CATRRTSGGEQYF	TGTGCCACCAGACGGACTAGCGGGGGGGAGCAGTACTTC
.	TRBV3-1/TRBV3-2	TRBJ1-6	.	CASSPRSSYNSPLHF	TGTGCCAGCAGCCCCAGGAGCTCCTATAATTCACCCCTCCACTTT
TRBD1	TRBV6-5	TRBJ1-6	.	CASSYSGTGNSPLHF	TGTGCCAGCAGTTACTCGGGGACAGGGAATTCACCCCTCCACTTT
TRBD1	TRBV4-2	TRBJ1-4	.	CASSQETRGLNEKLFF	TGTGCCAGCAGCCAAGAAACAAGGGGGCTAAATGAAAAACTGTTTTTT
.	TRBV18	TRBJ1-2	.	CASSLLDNPRESYGYTF	TGTGCCAGCTCACTTTTGGACAATCCCAGGGAGTCGTATGGCTACACCTTC
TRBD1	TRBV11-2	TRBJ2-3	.	CASSFRTGTTDTQYF	TGTGCCAGCAGCTTTAGGACAGGGACCACAGATACGCAGTATTTT